This TCR beta chain appears in the sequencing data of a study of T cells after yellow fever vaccination. About the study: Fractions of low cell number were prepared using SMART-Seq v4 Ultra Low Input. General study results and limits: Repertoires sorted by FACS could include abundant clonotypes that are contaminants from the bulk population. It was the secondary response that reached its peak faster, day 5 versus 15, but it was weaker.

MiXCR, run by TCRdb on the 5' RACE reads, gives a single entry per CDR3 protein. The data hold 300,000 to 400,000 distinct CDR3 sequences, with about 9.5% observed a single time. This clonotype was seen a few times. Its specificity is not known. The germline V gene encodes CDR1 SGHRS and CDR2 YFSETQ. The V end lost 0 bases, the J end lost 2 bases, and 11 bases lay between the germline ends. This CDR3 region has 15 residues. The sequences come from PBMCs, collected on the day of the first yellow fever vaccination. The V gene is TRBV5-1, the J gene TRBJ1-2; D might be TRBD1 (6 bases). This TCR derives from a man between 18 and 35 years old who received the YFV17D yellow fever vaccine. The CDR3 loop reads CASSLADRRNYGYTF. CDR3 DNA: TGCGCCAGCAGCTTGGCCGACAGGAGAAACTATGGCTACACCTTC.